This T cell receptor beta chain was sequenced for a study of cytomegalovirus exposure and HLA in healthy donors (dated by TCRdb to 2016 to 2017). Background for the entire study: In an earlier analysis of approximately 500 of the donors, 276 Gb of sequence data and 117 million unique TCR beta sequences from 150 million to 200 million T cells were reported. Roughly 300 gigabases of sequencing data and roughly 81 million unique TCR sequences made up an early release that covered nearly 650 HLA-typed donors. Of the roughly 400 genotyped donors, approximately 83% fell in the genetic ancestry cluster associated with self-reported Caucasian donors. The study aimed to test whether signatures of past pathogen exposure could be identified by cataloging public T cell receptors. The study used immunosequencing to profile the T cell repertoires of some 600 subjects and linked those repertoires to cytomegalovirus serostatus. Along with the approximately 650-subject first cohort, a separate validation cohort of over 90 different subjects was used. High-throughput TCR immunosequencing, statistical association of individual TCRs with disease status, and machine learning were combined to predict cytomegalovirus infection status. A later analysis re-analyzed previously published TCR beta repertoires from 660 or so donors and added high-resolution HLA genotyping to study TCR occurrence patterns. Rather than drawing on any new phenotypic data, the later analysis identified candidate immune exposures from TCR beta sequences and the way those sequences occurred across donors. In an earlier analysis of 500 to 650 of the donors, high-throughput TCR beta sequencing was used to judge whether each TCR beta V gene segment behaved as functional or pseudogenic. Donor age, sex, ethnicity and CMV serostatus were compiled together with the repertoire data. A later genetic analysis took genome-wide SNP genotypes for about three fifths of the roughly 670 donors and used that subset as a discovery cohort. Every repertoire in the discovery cohort had been generated on one and the same sequencing platform. HLA typing included class I and class II loci at four-digit resolution. The number of donors typed differed by locus, with roughly 629-640 for A, B, C, DRB1 and DQB1, roughly 550 for DQA1, 600 to 610 for DPA1, and around 450 for DPB1. A handful of DR-DQ haplotypes were treated as single units for association and clustering because of strong linkage in the cohort. Among some 400 genotyped donors of the cohort, an average of roughly 230,000 unique TCR beta nucleotide sequences was sequenced per donor, of which approximately 19% were non-productive.

In total, approximately 700 healthy bone marrow donors made up the cohort. All cohort members were sampled while nominally healthy, although unrecorded immune exposures were likely present. The donor tested CMV seropositive, placing the donor among the 250 to 350 seropositive members of the cohort. Every donor gave a peripheral blood sample, and the peripheral blood mononuclear cells from that sample were used for TCR beta sequencing. Genomic DNA extraction from the blood cell samples was performed with the Qiagen DNeasy Blood Extraction Kit. The library was built by means of the immunoSEQ multiplex PCR assay. The multiplex PCR relied on a mix of 60 forward primers for TCR Vbeta segments and 13 reverse primers for TCR Jbeta segments. A multiplex PCR assay on genomic DNA amplified the CDR3 region of rearranged TCR beta genes. On the Illumina HiSeq System, the amplified TCR beta libraries were sequenced as 87-base-pair reads. The authors processed their data as follows. A later analysis tallied some 79 million unique TCR beta chains across the 650 to 750 repertoires, and some 10 million of those chains were shared by two or more donors. To remove PCR and sequencing errors, raw reads were error-corrected and collapsed into unique sequences using a nearest-neighbor algorithm that merged closely related sequences. V, D and J gene segments were assigned by aligning CDR3 sequences to IMGT reference sequences. For a sequence to be retained, a match of at least six nucleotides to both a V gene segment and a J gene segment was required. A rearrangement counted as productive if the CDR3 had no stop codons and remained in frame with V and J, and every other rearrangement counted as non-productive. CDR3 was defined by IMGT convention, running from the second conserved V-encoded cysteine to the conserved J-encoded phenylalanine. In an earlier analysis of roughly 580 of the donors, sequences lacking an unambiguous match to a single V gene segment were excluded. An earlier analysis of a few hundred of the donors called V segments functional above 56.7% productive rearrangements and segregating when the between-donor standard deviation exceeded 5%. A statistical classification framework was built for diagnosing cytomegalovirus status from the catalog of TCR beta chain sequences. V and J gene assignment, in a later analysis, came from comparing TCR nucleotide sequences with IMGT/GENE-DB human TR gene sequences. Using the TCRdist pipeline, a later analysis assigned CDR3 sequences along with most-parsimonious VDJ recombination scenarios. In a later analysis, each TCR beta chain was defined by its CDR3 amino acid sequence together with its V-gene family, and reads without a unique V-gene family were excluded. As a way to deal with suspected cross-contamination and a sequencing artifact, a later analysis dropped under 600 nucleotide sequences that were highly shared and had low generation probability. In a later analysis, a clonal expansion index for each public chain was calculated from normalized within-repertoire ranks of inferred template counts. In a later analysis, generation probabilities were computed using a VDJ recombination model fitted to out-of-frame rearrangements, and the results were checked against IGoR. In a later analysis, TCR-TCR, TCR-HLA and TCR-CMV co-occurrence was scored with hypergeometric tests, and a repertoire-size bias correction was applied to TCR pairs. False discovery rates were estimated in a later analysis by permuting HLA or CMV assignments 20 times. In a later analysis, co-occurring TCRs were grouped using DBSCAN, with TCRdist sequence similarity added in when clustering inside HLA-allele-positive subsets. Repertoires with fewer than 30,000 or more than 120,000 public chains, plus five repertoires with anomalous nucleotide sharing, were excluded from co-occurrence clustering. The table comes from immuneACCESS by way of TCRdb, which keeps in-frame sequences with V and J called. Part of the clones is missing from these tables; in studies checked, under half for an unresolved V gene and the rest for unknown reasons. Clonal size and the V and J genes are those of that table, whereas D and trimming came from the DNA. This sample holds roughly 110,000 clones; about 74% were observed only once. The ten largest clonotypes hold less than 15% of the sample.

V and J are truncated by 1 base and 8 bases respectively, leaving an intervening sequence of 12 bases. In the germline V gene, CDR1 corresponds to LGHNA and CDR2 to YSLEER. The CDR3 sequence holds 14 residues, the cysteine and phenylalanine included. CDR3 DNA only is kept here, 42 bases in frame from base 1. Worth noting for this clone: Its binding antigen is unknown. Nothing much larger sits one base from this clone, and base qualities are not available.

Here is what the overall study found, with its caveats: According to a later analysis, parvovirus B19, influenza, CMV and Epstein-Barr virus appeared linked to several top co-occurrence clusters. In a later analysis, TCR association rates were found to vary across HLA loci, with the most associated TCRs seen for DRB1 alleles and the fewest for HLA-C alleles. Strong co-occurrence of HLA alleles, especially DR and DQ, made assigning TCR associations to individual alleles difficult. A further reported finding was that TCR beta sequences accurately predicted the HLA-A and HLA-B alleles for most subjects in the first cohort. Because HLA typing was missing for some donors at each locus, association tests included only the typed subset. Correlated functional status among segregating V segments might be attributable to linkage disequilibrium, but an unknown experimental factor could not be ruled out. In an earlier analysis of approximately 590 of the donors, most TCR beta V segments appeared in productive rearrangements about 87% or about 30% of the time, broadly matching IMGT annotations. The cohort was sequenced for TCR beta chains only, and without alpha or paired-chain data the features that could be detected were limited. The presence/absence analyses assumed that sequencing depth was roughly uniform across donors, and that assumption may not be true. According to the authors, the approach could potentially be generalized to other disease states and immunological phenotypes. A total of fewer than 200 TCR beta chains were listed by the study as associated with cytomegalovirus. Specific HLA alleles were associated with 16,951 TCR beta sequences at a false discovery rate of 0.05 in a later analysis. In vitro tests confirmed that a few of the cytomegalovirus-associated TCR beta chains recognize cytomegalovirus antigens. Across donors, most TCR sequences were observed very rarely, whereas some public TCRs were present in many individuals. For the cohort, immune exposure information was limited to CMV serostatus. A later genetic analysis reported fewer N-insertions in productive TCRs among donors in an Asian-associated ancestry cluster than the roughly 700-donor mean. Over 15 rarely observed V segments, including chromosome 9 orphons, were excluded from the earlier analysis of about 610 of the donors because counts were too low. The classifier was reported to diagnose cytomegalovirus status with high specificity and sensitivity in both the original cohort and the validation cohort. A cluster of highly shared sequence variants was judged likely to represent a technical artifact of the sequencing pipeline. According to a later analysis, most CMV-associated TCR beta chains appeared to be HLA-restricted, and the HLA associations seemed to be driven largely by CMV exposure. In a later genetic analysis, a missense DCLRE1C variant was associated with V-gene and J-gene trimming of TCR beta chains, and the association was replicated in an independent cohort. A later analysis found that HLA-associated TCR beta chains were more clonally expanded and had lower generation probabilities than equally common non-associated chains. Some IMGT-functional V segments, including TRBV6-2 and TRBV6-3, could not be distinguished by the 87-base-pair reads and were therefore excluded.

The receptor's source is a woman in her thirties or forties in good health and CMV-seropositive. The sequence joins TRBV4-3 to TRBJ2-4; a tentative D match to TRBD1 spans 5 bases. Sequenced material: PBMCs. The nucleotide sequence reads as follows: TGCGCCAGCAGCCAAGGTCAGGGTAGTTACATTCAGTACTTC. This translates into CASSQGQGSYIQYF.